Reported below is one TCR beta chain. V trimming: 4 bases; J trimming: 2 bases; junction bases outside the gene matches: 6. The CDR3 is 14 amino acids. Per germline, CDR1 SGHRS and CDR2 YFSETQ. This sample is part of a study of T cells in Graves' hyperthyroidism and ophthalmopathy. Amplification targeted TCR beta CDR3 regions from RNA transcripts. Primed by the HTBI set, a first-round RT-PCR was run on the TCR CDR3. TCRdb ran MiXCR on the multiplex PCR reads and lists one entry per CDR3 protein. The sample lists 200,000 to 250,000 distinct CDR3 sequences, 15% to 20% occurring once. This TCR derives from a woman aged 18 to 35 with Graves' ophthalmopathy. The chain joins TRBV5-1 to TRBJ2-7, with 7 bases that match TRBD1. The sequenced sample was blood. CDR3 DNA: TGCGCCAGCAGCAGCGGACAGGCCGCCTACGAGCAGTACTTC. Amino acids: CASSSGQAAYEQYF.